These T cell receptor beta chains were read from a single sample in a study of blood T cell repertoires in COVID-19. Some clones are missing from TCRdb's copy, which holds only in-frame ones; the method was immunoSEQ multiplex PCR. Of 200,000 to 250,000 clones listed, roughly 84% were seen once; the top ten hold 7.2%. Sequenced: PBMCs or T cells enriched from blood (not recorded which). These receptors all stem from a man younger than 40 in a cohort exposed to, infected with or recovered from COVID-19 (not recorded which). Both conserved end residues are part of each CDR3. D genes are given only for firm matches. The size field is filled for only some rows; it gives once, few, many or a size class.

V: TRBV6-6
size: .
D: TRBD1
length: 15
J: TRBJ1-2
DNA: TGTGCCAGCAGGGCCGCGGGACAGGGGTCCTATGGCTACACCTTC
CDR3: CASRAAGQGSYGYTF

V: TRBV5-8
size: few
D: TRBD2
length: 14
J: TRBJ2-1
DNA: TGTGCCAGCAGCTTGACTAGCGGGACGGATGAGCAGTTCTTC
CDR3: CASSLTSGTDEQFF

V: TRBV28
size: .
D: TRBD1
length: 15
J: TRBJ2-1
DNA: TGTGCCAGCAGGGAGGCGACAGGGGTGGGCAATGAGCAGTTCTTC
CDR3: CASREATGVGNEQFF

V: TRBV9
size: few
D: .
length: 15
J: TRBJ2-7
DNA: TGTGCCAGCAGCGTAGGTACCGGGAGTCGGGACGAGCAGTACTTC
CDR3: CASSVGTGSRDEQYF

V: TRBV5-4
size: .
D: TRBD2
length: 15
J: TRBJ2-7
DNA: TGTGCCAGCAGCACCATGACTAGCGGATCCTACGAGCAGTACTTC
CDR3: CASSTMTSGSYEQYF

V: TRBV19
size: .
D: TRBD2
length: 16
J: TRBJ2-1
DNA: TGTGCCAGTAGTATCGGGGGGGCGAGCTCCTACAATGAGCAGTTCTTC
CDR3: CASSIGGASSYNEQFF

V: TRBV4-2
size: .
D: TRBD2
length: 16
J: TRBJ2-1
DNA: TGTGCCAGCAGCCAAGCACACGCGGGAGGGTACAATGAGCAGTTCTTC
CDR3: CASSQAHAGGYNEQFF

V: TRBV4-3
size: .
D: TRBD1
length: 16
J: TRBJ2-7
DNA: TGCGCCAGCAGCCAAGAGGCCGGGACAGGCAACTACGAGCAGTACTTC
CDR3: CASSQEAGTGNYEQYF

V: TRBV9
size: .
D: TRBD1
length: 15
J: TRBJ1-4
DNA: TGTGCCAGCAGCAAATCCGGGACAGCTAATGAAAAACTGTTTTTT
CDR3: CASSKSGTANEKLFF

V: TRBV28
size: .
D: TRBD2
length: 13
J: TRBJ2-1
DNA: TGTGCCAGCAGTCCGCGGGGGGCCGATGAGCAGTTCTTC
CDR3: CASSPRGADEQFF

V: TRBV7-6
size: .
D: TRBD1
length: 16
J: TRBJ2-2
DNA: TGTGCCAGCAGCTTCCGCTACAGGGGGCAAGGGGGGGAGCTGTTTTTT
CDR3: CASSFRYRGQGGELFF

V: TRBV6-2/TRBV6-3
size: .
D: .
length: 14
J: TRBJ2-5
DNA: TGTGCCAGCAGTTACTCACAGATACAAGAGACCCAGTACTTC
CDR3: CASSYSQIQETQYF

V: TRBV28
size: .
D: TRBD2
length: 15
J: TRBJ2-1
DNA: TGTGCCAGCAGAATTAGCGGGAGGCCCGACAATGAGCAGTTCTTC
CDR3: CASRISGRPDNEQFF

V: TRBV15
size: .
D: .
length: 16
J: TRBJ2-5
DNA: TGTGCCACCAGCACCATCCTTCAGGGGAACCAAGAGACCCAGTACTTC
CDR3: CATSTILQGNQETQYF

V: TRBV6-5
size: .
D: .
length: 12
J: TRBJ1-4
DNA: TGTGCCAGCAGTCCGACAGTTGAAAAACTGTTTTTT
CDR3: CASSPTVEKLFF

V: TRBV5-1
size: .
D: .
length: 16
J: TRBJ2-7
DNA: TGCGCCAGCAGCCCGGTCGGGGTGCGGAGCTCCTACGAGCAGTACTTC
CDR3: CASSPVGVRSSYEQYF

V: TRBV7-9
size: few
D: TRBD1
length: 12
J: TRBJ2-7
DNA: TGTGCCAGCAGCTCCACAGGGGACGAGCAGTACTTC
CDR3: CASSSTGDEQYF

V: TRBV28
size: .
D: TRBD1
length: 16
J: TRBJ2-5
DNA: TGTGCCAGCAGTTTAGGACAGGGGGGGAGAATGGGGACCCAGTACTTC
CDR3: CASSLGQGGRMGTQYF

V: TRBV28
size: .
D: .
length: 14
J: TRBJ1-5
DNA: TGTGCCAGCAGCCCTTGGGGGCGATCCGAGCCCCAGCATTTT
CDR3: CASSPWGRSEPQHF

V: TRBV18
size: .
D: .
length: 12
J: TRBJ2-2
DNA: TGTGCCAGCTCACGTTCCGGCGGGGAGCTGTTTTTT
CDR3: CASSRSGGELFF

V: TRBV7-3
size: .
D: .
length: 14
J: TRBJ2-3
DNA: TGTGCCAGCAGCCCCCTGGGCCCGACAGATACGCAGTATTTT
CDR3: CASSPLGPTDTQYF

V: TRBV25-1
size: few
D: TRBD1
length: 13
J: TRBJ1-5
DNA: TGTGCCAGCAGTGGGACAGGGCCCAGGCCCCAGCATTTT
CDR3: CASSGTGPRPQHF

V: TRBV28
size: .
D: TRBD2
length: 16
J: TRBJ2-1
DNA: TGTGCCAGCAGGGCCCTTAGCGGGAGGGCCGAAGGTGAGCAGTTCTTC
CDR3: CASRALSGRAEGEQFF

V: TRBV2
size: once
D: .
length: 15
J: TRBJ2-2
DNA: TGTGCCAGCATCCCCCCCGGGGGAGGGGGCGGGGAGCTGTTTTTT
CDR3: CASIPPGGGGGELFF

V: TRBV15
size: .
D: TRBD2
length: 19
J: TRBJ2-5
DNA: TGTGCCACCAGCAGAGATGGTCTAGCGGGAGTGGTGGTGGAAGAGACCCAGTACTTC
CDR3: CATSRDGLAGVVVEETQYF

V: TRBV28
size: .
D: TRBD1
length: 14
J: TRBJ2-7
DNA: TGTGCCAGCAGTACCCGGGACAGGACTAAAGAGCAGTACTTC
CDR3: CASSTRDRTKEQYF

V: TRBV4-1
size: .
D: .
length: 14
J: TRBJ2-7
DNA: TGCGCCAGCAGCTCTAGAGGGAGCAGCTACGAGCAGTACTTC
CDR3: CASSSRGSSYEQYF

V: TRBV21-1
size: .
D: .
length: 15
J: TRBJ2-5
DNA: TGTGCCAGCAGCAGAGGGACTGGGACCCAAGAGACCCAGTACTTC
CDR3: CASSRGTGTQETQYF

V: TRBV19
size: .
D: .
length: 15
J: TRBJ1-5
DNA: TGTGCCAGTAGTATTCAAAGAGGAGGTCATCAGCCCCAGCATTTT
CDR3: CASSIQRGGHQPQHF

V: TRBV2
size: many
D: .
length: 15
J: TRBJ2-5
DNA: TGTGCCAGCAGTGATCCGGACTCTTGGCCAGAGACCCAGTACTTC
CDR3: CASSDPDSWPETQYF

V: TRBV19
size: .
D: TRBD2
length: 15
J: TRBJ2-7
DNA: TGTGCCAGTAGCGAGAGCGGGGTTATCTCCTACGAGCAGTACTTC
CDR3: CASSESGVISYEQYF

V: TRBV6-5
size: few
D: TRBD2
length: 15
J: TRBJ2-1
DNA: TGTGCCAGCAGTTACAGACTAGCGGCAAACAATGAGCAGTTCTTC
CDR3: CASSYRLAANNEQFF

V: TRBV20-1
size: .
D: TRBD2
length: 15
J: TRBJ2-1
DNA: TGCAGTGCTCGTGGACTAGCGGGAGGGCCAGGTGAGCAGTTCTTC
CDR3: CSARGLAGGPGEQFF

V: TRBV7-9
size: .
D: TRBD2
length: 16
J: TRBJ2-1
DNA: TGTGCCAGCAGCTTAGATTCGTGGCTAGCGGGGAATGAGCAGTTCTTC
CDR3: CASSLDSWLAGNEQFF

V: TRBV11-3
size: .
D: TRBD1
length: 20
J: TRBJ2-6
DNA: TGTGCCAGCAGCCCCGGTTTGTGGGACAGGGATAGCTCTGGGGCCAACGTCCTGACTTTC
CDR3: CASSPGLWDRDSSGANVLTF

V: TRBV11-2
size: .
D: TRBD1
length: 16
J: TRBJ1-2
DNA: TGTGCCAGCAGCTCGGAATCGGGACAGCGACCCTATGGCTACACCTTC
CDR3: CASSSESGQRPYGYTF

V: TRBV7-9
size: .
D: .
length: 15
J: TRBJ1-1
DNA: TGTGCCAGCAGACCGGGGGTCGGACCGAACACTGAAGCTTTCTTT
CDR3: CASRPGVGPNTEAFF

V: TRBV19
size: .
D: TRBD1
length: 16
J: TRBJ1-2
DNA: TGTGCCAGTAGTATAGTGACCAGGGGGCTACCTTATGGCTACACCTTC
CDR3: CASSIVTRGLPYGYTF

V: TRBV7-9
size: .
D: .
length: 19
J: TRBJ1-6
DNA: TGTGCCAGCAGCTTAGCTGCAGGGCCCCTGAGCTCCTATAATTCACCCCTCCACTTT
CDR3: CASSLAAGPLSSYNSPLHF

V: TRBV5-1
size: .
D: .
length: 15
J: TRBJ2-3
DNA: TGCGCCAGCGGCCGAACAGGAGCTAGCACAGATACGCAGTATTTT
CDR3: CASGRTGASTDTQYF

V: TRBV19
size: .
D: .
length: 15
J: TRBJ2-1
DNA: TGTGCCAGTAGTCAAGACAGGAGCTCCTACAATGAGCAGTTCTTC
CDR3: CASSQDRSSYNEQFF